Listed here are 2 T cell receptor beta chains from one sample, sequenced in a study of T-cell reconstitution after alpha-beta-depleted transplantation in children. Preparation of the TCRbeta library was carried out with unique molecular identifiers. TCRdb fed the PCR reads into MiXCR, producing one record per CDR3 protein. The table has about 360,000 distinct CDR3 sequences, roughly 15% seen once. Sequencing used PBMCs, obtained from the stem cell graft. These receptors all come from a human donor who donated a stem cell graft to a child with Fanconi anemia.

This clonotype has just a few counts. This chain uses TRBV29-1 with TRBJ1-1; the D gene is possibly TRBD1 (5 bases). V lost 4 bases and J 5 bases, leaving 17 bases between the germline ends. This CDR3 contains 14 residues. Germline-derived CDR1 and CDR2 are SQVTM and ANQGSEA. The CDR3 nucleotides are TGCAGCGTTGGGCCCCGCGGGGGTTGGACTGAAGCTTTCTTT. Translating gives CSVGPRGGWTEAFF.

The sample holds a few counts of this clonotype. V and J are TRBV3-1 and TRBJ1-6, with no clear D. The germline gives CDR1 LGHDT, CDR2 YNNKEL (reference sequence). V was clipped by 0 bases and J by 7 bases, with 7 bases between them. This CDR3 has 14 amino acids. CDR3 protein: CASSQDGSNSPLHF. The CDR3 coding sequence is TGTGCCAGCAGCCAAGACGGGAGCAATTCACCCCTCCACTTT.